The source of this TCR beta chain is a study of T cells in Graves' hyperthyroidism and ophthalmopathy. Germline loops: CDR1 DFQATT, CDR2 SNEGSKA (reference sequence). This CDR3 comprises 13 residues. Trimming cost V 2 bases and J 6 bases, with 14 bases left between them. RNA transcripts gave rise to amplified TCR beta CDR3 regions. TCR CDR3 regions were first amplified by RT-PCR with HTBI primers. TCRdb reprocessed the multiplex PCR reads via MiXCR and lists one record per CDR3 protein. The repertoire holds over 650,000 distinct CDR3 sequences, approximately 42% seen once, with less than 9% in the top ten.

This TCR derives from an adult man with Graves' disease, either hyperthyroidism or ophthalmopathy (not recorded which). V is TRBV20-1 and J is TRBJ2-7, with D perhaps being TRBD1 or TRBD2 (5 bases each). The sequenced sample consisted of peripheral blood or thyroid tissue (not recorded which). The CDR3 nucleotides are TGCAGTGCTAGACACAACCGGGGCCGCGAGCAGTACTTC. Encoded protein: CSARHNRGREQYF.